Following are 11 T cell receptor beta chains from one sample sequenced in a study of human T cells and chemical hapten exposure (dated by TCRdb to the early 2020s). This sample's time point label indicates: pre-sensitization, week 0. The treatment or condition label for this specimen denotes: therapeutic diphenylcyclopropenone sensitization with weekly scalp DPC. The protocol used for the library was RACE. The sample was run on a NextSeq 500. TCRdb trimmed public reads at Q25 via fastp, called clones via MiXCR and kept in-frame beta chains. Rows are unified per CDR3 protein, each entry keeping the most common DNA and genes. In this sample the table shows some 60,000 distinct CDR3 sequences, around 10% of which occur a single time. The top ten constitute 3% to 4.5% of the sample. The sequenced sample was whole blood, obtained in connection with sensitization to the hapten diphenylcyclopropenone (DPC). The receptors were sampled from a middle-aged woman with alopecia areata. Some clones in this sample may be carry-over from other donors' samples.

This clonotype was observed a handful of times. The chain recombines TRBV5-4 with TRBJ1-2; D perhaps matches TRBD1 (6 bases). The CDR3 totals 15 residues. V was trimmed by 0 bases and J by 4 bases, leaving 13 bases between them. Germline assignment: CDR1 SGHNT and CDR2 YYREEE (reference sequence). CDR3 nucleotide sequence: TGTGCCAGCAGCTTGGGGACAGCTTCTTCCTATGGCTACACCTTC. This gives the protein CASSLGTASSYGYTF.

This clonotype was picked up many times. This chain's CDR3 is CASSPGGRAGIQYF. CDR3 sequence (DNA): TGTGCCAGCTCACCAGGCGGGAGGGCCGGCATTCAGTACTTC. This chain links TRBV18 with TRBJ2-4, with 9 positions matching TRBD2. Germline assignment: CDR1 KGHSH and CDR2 LQKENI. The V gene end was trimmed by 2 bases and the J gene end by 9 bases; junction bases not matched to a gene: 5. The CDR3 sequence is 14 residues long.

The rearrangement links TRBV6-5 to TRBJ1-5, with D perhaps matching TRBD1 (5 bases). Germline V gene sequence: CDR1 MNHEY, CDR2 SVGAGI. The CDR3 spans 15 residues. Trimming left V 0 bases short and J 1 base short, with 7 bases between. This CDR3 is CASSYSGDSNQPQHF. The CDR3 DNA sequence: TGTGCCAGCAGTTACTCGGGGGACAGCAATCAGCCCCAGCATTTT.

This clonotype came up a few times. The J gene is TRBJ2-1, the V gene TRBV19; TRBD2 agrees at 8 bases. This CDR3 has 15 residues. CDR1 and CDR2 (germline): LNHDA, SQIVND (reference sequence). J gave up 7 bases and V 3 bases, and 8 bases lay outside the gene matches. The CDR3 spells CASSMRSGSRNEQFF. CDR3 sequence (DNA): TGTGCCAGTAGTATGAGGAGCGGGAGTAGGAATGAGCAGTTCTTC.

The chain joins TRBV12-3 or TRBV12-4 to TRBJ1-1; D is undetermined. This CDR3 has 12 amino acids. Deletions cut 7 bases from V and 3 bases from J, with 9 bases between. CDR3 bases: TGTGCCAGCATAAGTGGGTACACTGAAGCTTTCTTT. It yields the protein CASISGYTEAFF.

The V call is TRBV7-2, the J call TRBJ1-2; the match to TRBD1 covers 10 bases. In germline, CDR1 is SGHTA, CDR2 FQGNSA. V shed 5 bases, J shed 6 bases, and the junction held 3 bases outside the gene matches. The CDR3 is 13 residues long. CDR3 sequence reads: CASSPGQGDGYTF. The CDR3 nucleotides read TGTGCCAGCAGCCCCGGACAGGGGGATGGCTACACCTTC.

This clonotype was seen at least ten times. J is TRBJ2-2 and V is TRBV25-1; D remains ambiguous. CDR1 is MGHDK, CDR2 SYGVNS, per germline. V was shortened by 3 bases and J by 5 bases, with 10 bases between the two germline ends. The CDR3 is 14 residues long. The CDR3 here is CASSDRVGTGELFF. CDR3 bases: TGTGCCAGCAGTGATAGGGTGGGGACCGGGGAGCTGTTTTTT.

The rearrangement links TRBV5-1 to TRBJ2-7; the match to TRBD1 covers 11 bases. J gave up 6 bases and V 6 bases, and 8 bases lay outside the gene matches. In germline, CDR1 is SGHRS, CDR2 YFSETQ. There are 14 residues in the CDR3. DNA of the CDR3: TGCGCCAGCATCCCCGGGACAGGGGGTACCGAGCAGTACTTC. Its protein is CASIPGTGGTEQYF.

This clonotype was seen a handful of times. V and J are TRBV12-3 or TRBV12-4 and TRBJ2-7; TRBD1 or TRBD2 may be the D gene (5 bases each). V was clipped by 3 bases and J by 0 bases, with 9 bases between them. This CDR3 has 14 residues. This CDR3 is CASSFGDHSYEQYF. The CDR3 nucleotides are TGTGCCAGCAGTTTCGGGGACCACTCCTACGAGCAGTACTTC.

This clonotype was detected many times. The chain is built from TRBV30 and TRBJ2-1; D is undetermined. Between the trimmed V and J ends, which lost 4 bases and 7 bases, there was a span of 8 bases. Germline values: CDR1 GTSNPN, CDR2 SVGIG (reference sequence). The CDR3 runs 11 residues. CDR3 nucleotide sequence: TGTGCCTGGAAGGGTCGGAATGAGCAGTTCTTC. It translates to CAWKGRNEQFF. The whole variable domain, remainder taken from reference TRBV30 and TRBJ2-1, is SQTIHQWPATLVQPVGSPLSLECTVEGTSNPNLYWYRQAAGRGLQLLFYSVGIGQISSEVPQNLSASRPQDRQFILSSKKLLLSDSGFYLCAWKGRNEQFFGPGTRLTVL.

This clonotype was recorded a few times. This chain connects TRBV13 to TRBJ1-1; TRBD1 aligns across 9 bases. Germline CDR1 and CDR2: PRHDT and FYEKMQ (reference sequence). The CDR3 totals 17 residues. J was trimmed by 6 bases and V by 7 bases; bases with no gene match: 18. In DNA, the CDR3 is TGTGCCAGCAACCGAAGGGCGGGGACAGGGACCTCTGCTGAAGCTTTCTTT. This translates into CASNRRAGTGTSAEAFF.